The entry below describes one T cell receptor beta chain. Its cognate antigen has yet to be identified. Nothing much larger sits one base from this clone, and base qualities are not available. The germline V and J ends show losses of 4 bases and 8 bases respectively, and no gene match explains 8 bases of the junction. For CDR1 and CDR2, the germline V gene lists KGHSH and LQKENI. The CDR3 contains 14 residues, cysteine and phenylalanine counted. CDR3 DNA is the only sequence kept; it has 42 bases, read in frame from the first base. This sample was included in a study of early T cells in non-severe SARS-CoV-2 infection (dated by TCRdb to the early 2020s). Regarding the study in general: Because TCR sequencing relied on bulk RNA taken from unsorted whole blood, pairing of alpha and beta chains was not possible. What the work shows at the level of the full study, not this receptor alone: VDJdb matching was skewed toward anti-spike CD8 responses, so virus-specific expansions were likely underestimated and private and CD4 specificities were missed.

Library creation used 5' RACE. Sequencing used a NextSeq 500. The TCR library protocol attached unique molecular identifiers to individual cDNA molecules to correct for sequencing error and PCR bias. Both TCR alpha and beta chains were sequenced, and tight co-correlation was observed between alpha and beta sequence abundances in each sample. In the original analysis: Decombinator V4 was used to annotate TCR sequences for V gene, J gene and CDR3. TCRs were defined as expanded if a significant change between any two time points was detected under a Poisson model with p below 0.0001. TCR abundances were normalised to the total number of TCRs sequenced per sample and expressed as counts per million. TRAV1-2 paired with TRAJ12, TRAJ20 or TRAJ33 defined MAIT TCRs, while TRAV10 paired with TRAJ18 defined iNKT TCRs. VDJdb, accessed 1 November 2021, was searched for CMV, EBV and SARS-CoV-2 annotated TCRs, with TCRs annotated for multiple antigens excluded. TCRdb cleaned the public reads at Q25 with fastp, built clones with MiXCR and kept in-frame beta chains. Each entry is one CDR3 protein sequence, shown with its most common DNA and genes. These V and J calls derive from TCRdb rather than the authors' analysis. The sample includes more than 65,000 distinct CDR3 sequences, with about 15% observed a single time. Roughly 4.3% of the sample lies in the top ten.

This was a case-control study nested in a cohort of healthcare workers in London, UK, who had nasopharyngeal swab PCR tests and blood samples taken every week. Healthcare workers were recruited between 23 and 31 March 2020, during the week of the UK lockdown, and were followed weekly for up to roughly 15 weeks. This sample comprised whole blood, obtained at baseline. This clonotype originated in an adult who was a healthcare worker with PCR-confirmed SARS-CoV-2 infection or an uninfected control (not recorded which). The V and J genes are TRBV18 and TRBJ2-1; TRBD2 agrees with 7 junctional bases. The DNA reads TGTGCCAGCTCACTCACTAGCGCCTCGGATGAGCAGTTCTTC. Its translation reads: CASSLTSASDEQFF. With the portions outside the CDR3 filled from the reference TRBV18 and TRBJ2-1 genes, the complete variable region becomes NAGVMQNPRHLVRRRGQEARLRCSPMKGHSHVYWYRQLPEEGLKFMVYLQKENIIDESGMPKERFSAEFPKEGPSILRIQQVVRGDSAAYFCASSLTSASDEQFFGPGTRLTVL.